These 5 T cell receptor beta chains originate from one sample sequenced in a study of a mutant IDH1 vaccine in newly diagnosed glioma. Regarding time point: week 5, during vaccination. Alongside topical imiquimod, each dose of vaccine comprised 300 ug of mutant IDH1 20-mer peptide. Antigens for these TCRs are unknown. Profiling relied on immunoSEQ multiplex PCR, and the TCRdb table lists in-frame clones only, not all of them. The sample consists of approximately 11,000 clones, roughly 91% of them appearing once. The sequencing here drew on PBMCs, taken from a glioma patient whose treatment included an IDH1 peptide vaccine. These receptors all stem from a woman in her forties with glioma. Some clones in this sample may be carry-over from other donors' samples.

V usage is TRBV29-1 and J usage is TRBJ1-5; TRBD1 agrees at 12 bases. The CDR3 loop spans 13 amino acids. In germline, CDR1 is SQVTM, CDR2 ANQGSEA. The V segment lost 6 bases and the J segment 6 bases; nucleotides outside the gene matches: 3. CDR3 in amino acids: CSVGQGASQPQHF. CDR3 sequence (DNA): TGCAGCGTGGGACAGGGGGCGAGTCAGCCCCAGCATTTT.

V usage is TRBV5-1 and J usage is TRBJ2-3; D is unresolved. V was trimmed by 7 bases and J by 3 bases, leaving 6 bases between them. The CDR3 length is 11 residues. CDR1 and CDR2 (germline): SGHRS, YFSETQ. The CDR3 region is CASGETDTQYF. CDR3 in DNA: TGCGCCAGCGGCGAAACAGATACGCAGTATTTT.

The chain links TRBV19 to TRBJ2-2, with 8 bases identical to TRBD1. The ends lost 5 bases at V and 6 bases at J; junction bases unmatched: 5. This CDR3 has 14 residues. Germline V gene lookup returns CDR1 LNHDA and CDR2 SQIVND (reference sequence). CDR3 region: CASSSTGAAGELFF. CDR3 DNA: TGTGCCAGTAGTTCGACAGGGGCAGCCGGGGAGCTGTTTTTT.

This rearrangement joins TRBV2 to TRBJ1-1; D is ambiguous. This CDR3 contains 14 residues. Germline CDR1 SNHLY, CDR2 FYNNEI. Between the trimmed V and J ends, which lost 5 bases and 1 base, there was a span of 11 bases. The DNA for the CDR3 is TGTGCCAGCAGTCCCTACAGTGGGAACACTGAAGCTTTCTTT. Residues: CASSPYSGNTEAFF.

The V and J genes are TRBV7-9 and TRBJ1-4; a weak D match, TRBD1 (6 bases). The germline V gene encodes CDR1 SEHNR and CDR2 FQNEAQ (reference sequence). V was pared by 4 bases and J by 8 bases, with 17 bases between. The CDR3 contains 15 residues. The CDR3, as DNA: TGTGCCAGCAGCTCCGGACAGACTAAAGGGGAAAAACTGTTTTTT. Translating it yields CASSSGQTKGEKLFF.